Listed here is a single T cell receptor beta chain. Germline V gene sequence: CDR1 SGHRS, CDR2 YFSETQ. CDR3 length equals 14 residues. V was clipped by 5 bases and J by 2 bases, with 14 bases between them. Profiled with immunoSEQ multiplex PCR; TCRdb holds only in-frame clones, not every one. The sample comprises some 130,000 clones, about 95% of which are singletons, and over 0.35% rests with the top ten. This sample was included in a study of T cell changes during pregnancy in multiple sclerosis. The receptor comes from a female donor with multiple sclerosis, enrolled in a pregnancy study. The chain uses TRBV5-1 and TRBJ2-7; tentatively, D is TRBD1 (5 bases). The starting material was peripheral blood, obtained after pregnancy. The DNA of the CDR3 is TGCGCCAGCAGATTACAGGCAACCACCTACGAGCAGTACTTC. Its translation: CASRLQATTYEQYF.